Presented here are 31 T cell receptor beta chains from one specimen sequenced in a study of shared clonotypes between healthy human individuals. Assay: immunoSEQ multiplex PCR; the TCRdb copy retains only in-frame clones and omits some. The data hold about 690,000 clones, with 90% observed a single time. Source material: memory CD8+ T cells from PBMCs. The sample's subset: CD45RO+ cells pooled with CCR7-negative TemRA cells. The receptors were gathered from a man aged 18 to 35 in good health. Some clones in this sample may be carry-over from other donors' samples.

The V and J genes are TRBV5-1 and TRBJ1-4; possible D gene TRBD1, 5 bases. The CDR3 is 15 residues long. The V and J ends lost 5 bases and 8 bases respectively, with 19 bases between them. Germline assignment: CDR1 SGHRS and CDR2 YFSETQ. The CDR3 loop is CASSVRGAKGEKLFF. CDR3 sequence (DNA): TGCGCCAGCAGTGTAAGGGGCGCCAAAGGGGAAAAACTGTTTTTT.

V gene TRBV9 combines with J gene TRBJ2-7; D is uncertain. CDR1 is SGDLS and CDR2 is YYNGEE in the germline V gene. The V end lost 0 bases, the J end lost 7 bases, and 17 bases lay between the germline ends. The CDR3 length is 15 residues. The CDR3 spells CASSVAFAGVGEQYF. The CDR3 DNA sequence: TGTGCCAGCAGCGTAGCGTTTGCTGGGGTCGGGGAGCAGTACTTC.

J is TRBJ2-5 and V is TRBV1; the table's D call, TRBD2, has no DNA check behind it. TRBV1 is assigned pseudogene status. The CDR3 loop spans 22 amino acids. The CDR3: CTSSPAGQRGGTSGGRQETQYF. The CDR3 coding sequence is TGCACCAGCAGCCCAGCTGGACAGAGAGGAGGGACTAGCGGGGGGAGACAAGAGACCCAGTACTTC.

The CDR3 coding sequence is TGTGCCAGCAGCAGGGGGGCCTTAGAGCAGTACTTC. Its translation: CASSRGALEQYF. The V call is TRBV5-4, the J call TRBJ2-7; perhaps D is TRBD1 or TRBD2 (6 bases each). In germline, CDR1 is SGHNT, CDR2 YYREEE (reference sequence). CDR3 length: 12 amino acids. V was pared by 4 bases and J by 7 bases, with 12 bases between.

The chain recombines TRBV5-6 with TRBJ1-1, with a tentative D call TRBD1 (5 bases). The length of the CDR3 is 12 residues. Germline V gives CDR1 SGHDT, CDR2 YYEEEE. Trimming cost V 7 bases and J 1 base, with 8 bases left between them. The CDR3 is CASATGNTEAFF. CDR3 sequence (DNA): TGTGCCAGCGCTACAGGGAACACTGAAGCTTTCTTT.

The chain couples TRBV7-9 to TRBJ2-7; 8 bases agree with TRBD1. CDR1 and CDR2 (germline): SEHNR, FQNEAQ (reference sequence). This CDR3 is built from 14 residues. V shed 6 bases, J shed 3 bases, and the junction held 7 bases outside the gene matches. The CDR3 nucleotides read TGTGCCAGCAGGTCGGGACAGGTCATCTACGAGCAGTACTTC. Translation: CASRSGQVIYEQYF.

This chain connects TRBV6-1 to TRBJ2-7; 9 nucleotides align to TRBD2. The CDR3 is 16 residues long. J lost 5 bases, V lost 1 base, and 9 bases had no gene match. Germline V gives CDR1 MNHNS, CDR2 SASEGT. The CDR3 DNA reads as TGTGCCAGCAGTGAAGTCGTAGCGGGAGTATTAGACGAGCAGTACTTC. It specifies CASSEVVAGVLDEQYF.

The chain carries TRBV15 and TRBJ2-5, with 7 bases lining up with TRBD1. The V and J ends lost 5 bases and 5 bases, in that order; junction bases with no gene match: 8. This CDR3 region has 14 residues. CDR1 and CDR2 from the germline V gene are LNHNV and YYDKDF (reference sequence). The CDR3 region has the DNA TGTGCCACCAGCGGACCGGACAGGTGGGAGACCCAGTACTTC. Translated: CATSGPDRWETQYF.

V and J are TRBV6-5 and TRBJ1-1; unclear D gene. V lost 6 bases and J lost 7, with 12 bases in between. Per the germline V gene, CDR1 is MNHEY and CDR2 is SVGAGI. This CDR3 spans 12 amino acids. The DNA of the CDR3 is TGTGCCAGCAGCCAACTCAAAGTTGAAGCTTTCTTT. This sequence encodes CASSQLKVEAFF.

This clone occurred a few times. This chain uses TRBV30 with TRBJ1-1; 8 bases agree with TRBD1. The CDR3 is 12 amino acids. Looked up from germline, CDR1 is GTSNPN and CDR2 is SVGIG (reference sequence). V shed 5 bases, J shed 5 bases, and the junction held 4 bases outside the gene matches. In DNA form, the CDR3 reads TGTGCCTGGCTCAGGGGGCAAACTGAAGCTTTCTTT. This gives the protein CAWLRGQTEAFF.

The V call is TRBV28, the J call TRBJ1-1; TRBD1 might be the D (5 bases). Germline V gives CDR1 MDHEN, CDR2 SYDVKM. The V end lost 3 bases, the J end lost 0 bases, and 11 bases lay between the germline ends. The CDR3 spans 15 residues. CDR3 in amino acids: CASSLFTGMNTEAFF. The CDR3 region has the DNA TGTGCCAGCAGTTTGTTCACAGGCATGAACACTGAAGCTTTCTTT.

The CDR3 reads CASSPGQGVFYGYTF. CDR3 DNA sequence: TGTGCCAGCAGCCCTGGACAGGGCGTCTTCTATGGCTACACCTTC. The chain uses TRBV5-6 and TRBJ1-2; 8 positions agree with TRBD1. Losses at the gene ends were 4 bases for V and 4 bases for J; bases not matched to a gene: 9. The CDR3 has 15 amino acids. The germline V gene encodes CDR1 SGHDT and CDR2 YYEEEE.

This clone is a singleton in its sample. This chain links TRBV27 with TRBJ2-7; 7 nucleotides match TRBD1. V trimming: 5 bases; J trimming: 4 bases; junction bases outside the gene matches: 5. Germline V gives CDR1 MNHEY, CDR2 SMNVEV (reference sequence). The CDR3 is made up of 13 amino acids. In DNA, the CDR3 is TGTGCCAGCAGTAGGGGGCACGGGTACGAGCAGTACTTC. It yields the protein CASSRGHGYEQYF.

This clone has just one count. The genes are TRBV15 and TRBJ2-1, with D perhaps matching TRBD1 (6 bases). Trimming took off 3 bases at V and 8 bases at J, with 20 bases between the two ends. The CDR3 loop spans 16 amino acids. CDR1 and CDR2 (germline): LNHNV, YYDKDF (reference sequence). The CDR3 spells CATSSSNEGEWHEQFF. As DNA, the CDR3 is TGTGCCACCAGCAGTAGTAACGAGGGGGAGTGGCATGAGCAGTTCTTC.

This clone showed up just once. The chain recombines TRBV27 with TRBJ2-4; D gene ambiguous. The CDR3 has 16 residues. V lost 5 bases to trimming and J lost 3 bases, with 17 bases between them. Germline assignment: CDR1 MNHEY and CDR2 SMNVEV (reference sequence). This chain's CDR3 is CASSPMGLSLKNIQYF. CDR3 bases: TGTGCCAGCAGTCCAATGGGTCTTAGCCTCAAAAACATTCAGTACTTC.

The chain carries TRBV7-8 and TRBJ2-1; tentatively, D is TRBD2 (6 bases). Trimming left V 5 bases short and J 5 bases short, with 16 bases between. The CDR3 length is 15 residues. Per the germline V gene, CDR1 is SGHVS and CDR2 is FQNEAQ. The CDR3 DNA reads as TGTGCCAGCAGCCCCGGTTGGGGACTCCACAATGAGCAGTTCTTC. Encoded protein: CASSPGWGLHNEQFF.

The chain is built from TRBV19 and TRBJ2-3; D is perhaps TRBD1 or TRBD2 (6 bases each). Germline-derived CDR1 and CDR2 are LNHDA and SQIVND (reference sequence). This CDR3 comprises 15 residues. V gave up 6 bases and J gave up 6 bases, with 19 bases separating them. CDR3: CASRWTFGGVDTQYF. The CDR3 coding sequence is TGTGCCAGTAGATGGACTTTCGGGGGCGTTGATACGCAGTATTTT.

CDR3 residues: CAARPHGGRGAESTDTQYF. The DNA for the CDR3 is TGTGCCGCCCGACCCCATGGCGGGAGAGGGGCTGAAAGCACAGATACGCAGTATTTT. This rearrangement joins TRBV10-3 to TRBJ2-3, with TRBD2 matching over 7 bases. In germline, CDR1 is ENHRY, CDR2 SYGVKD. V was pared by 11 bases and J by 0 bases, with 23 bases of the junction left unmatched. The CDR3 runs to 19 residues.

Points on this clone: The sample has other DNA sequences that encode this CDR3 too. The chain joins TRBV4-1 to TRBJ2-5; TRBD2 aligns across 7 bases. Unmatched junction bases numbered 8, after V lost 6 bases and J lost 1 base. The CDR3 has 15 residues. CDR1 MGHRA and CDR2 YSYEKL come from the germline V gene. This chain's CDR3 is CASSQRWGGQETQYF. The DNA for the CDR3 is TGCGCCAGCAGTCAAAGATGGGGGGGCCAAGAGACCCAGTACTTC.

Concerning this clone: An end of the junction differs from the germline gene, which may be a read error. This CDR3 reads CASREGTGGPTGELFF. The CDR3 coding sequence is TGTGCCAGCAGGGAAGGGACAGGGGGTCCCACCGGGGAGCTGTTTTTT. This chain joins TRBV6-1 and TRBJ2-2, with 11 bases that match TRBD1. The CDR3 has 16 residues. Germline V lookup: CDR1 MNHNS, CDR2 SASEGT.

This sequence joins TRBV4-1 and TRBJ1-1; 11 bases map to TRBD1. The CDR3 length is 16 residues. Trimming cost V 3 bases and J 1 base; bases outside gene matches: 4. Germline V CDR1 and CDR2: MGHRA, YSYEKL. In nucleotides, the CDR3 is TGCGCCAGCAGCCAGGGACAGGGGGGAAAGAACACTGAAGCTTTCTTT. This codes for CASSQGQGGKNTEAFF.

This rearrangement joins TRBV9 to TRBJ2-5; tentative D call: TRBD2 (5 bases). Germline V lookup: CDR1 SGDLS, CDR2 YYNGEE. The ends were cut back, 3 bases at V and 5 bases at J, with 17 bases in the middle. This CDR3 has 15 amino acids. The CDR3 reads CASSAERGFLETQYF. The CDR3, as DNA: TGTGCCAGCAGCGCCGAGCGCGGGTTCCTCGAGACCCAGTACTTC.

The chain uses TRBV19 and TRBJ1-4, with 8 positions matching TRBD1. Per the germline V gene, CDR1 is LNHDA and CDR2 is SQIVND (reference sequence). The junction had 10 bases not matched to a gene; V was cut back by 5 bases and J by 8 bases. CDR3 size: 15 residues. Here the CDR3 DNA reads TGTGCCAGTAGTCCCCGGACAGGGCTTGAGGAAAAACTGTTTTTT. Translating it yields CASSPRTGLEEKLFF. Drawing the rest from reference TRBV19 and TRBJ1-4, the complete variable domain is DGGITQSPKYLFRKEGQNVTLSCEQNLNHDAMYWYRQDPGQGLRLIYYSQIVNDFQKGDIAEGYSVSREKKESFPLTVTSAQKNPTAFYLCASSPRTGLEEKLFFGSGTQLSVL.

The V call is TRBV9, the J call TRBJ2-1; D gene ambiguous. Germline V gene sequence: CDR1 SGDLS, CDR2 YYNGEE. V was clipped by 4 bases and J by 9 bases, with 17 bases between them. This CDR3 region has 14 residues. The CDR3: CASSLQWLAGEQFF. CDR3 nucleotides: TGTGCCAGCAGCCTCCAATGGTTGGCAGGTGAGCAGTTCTTC.

V usage is TRBV7-9 and J usage is TRBJ2-3, with 8 bases lining up with TRBD2. The V segment lost 1 base and the J segment 4 bases; nucleotides outside the gene matches: 7. CDR1 is SEHNR and CDR2 is FQNEAQ in the germline V gene (reference sequence). This CDR3 spans 16 amino acids. CDR3 in amino acids: CASSLGWGLGADTQYF. The CDR3, as DNA: TGTGCCAGCAGCTTAGGGTGGGGACTAGGAGCAGATACGCAGTATTTT. The entire variable domain, with the rest obtained from reference TRBV7-9 and TRBJ2-3, is as follows: DTGVSQNPRHKITKRGQNVTFRCDPISEHNRLYWYRQTLGQGPEFLTYFQNEAQLEKSRLLSDRFSAERPKGSFSTLEIQRTEQGDSAMYLCASSLGWGLGADTQYFGPGTRLTVL.

The rearrangement uses TRBV7-9 and TRBJ2-7; D is perhaps TRBD1 (5 bases). Germline V lookup: CDR1 SEHNR, CDR2 FQNEAQ (reference sequence). This CDR3 contains 14 residues. Trimming took off 5 bases at V and 2 bases at J, with 13 bases between the two ends. In DNA form, the CDR3 reads TGTGCCAGCAGCCCGGAAGGGGCAGCCTACGAGCAGTACTTC. It codes for CASSPEGAAYEQYF.

The chain joins TRBV28 to TRBJ1-4; D is unclear. The CDR3 length is 16 residues. The germline gives CDR1 MDHEN, CDR2 SYDVKM. Trimming took 4 bases from V and 4 from J, leaving 16 bases between them. Written as DNA, the CDR3 is TGTGCCAGCAGTTCCATGAAAGGGATCCTTAATGAAAAACTGTTTTTT. Translation gives CASSSMKGILNEKLFF.

The rearrangement joins TRBV9 to TRBJ2-7; 14 bases align to TRBD2. CDR1 and CDR2 (germline): SGDLS, YYNGEE. This CDR3 contains 15 residues. Trimming cost V 4 bases and J 5 bases; bases outside gene matches: 5. Here the CDR3 DNA reads TGTGCCAGCAGCTCCTCGGGACTAGCGGGAGACGAGCAGTACTTC. Translated, it gives CASSSSGLAGDEQYF.

This clone was found a few times. The chain combines TRBV19 with TRBJ1-5, with D possibly being TRBD1 (5 bases). Trimming pared 6 bases from V and 4 bases from J, leaving 13 bases between. CDR1 is LNHDA, CDR2 SQIVND, per germline (reference sequence). This CDR3 is built from 14 residues. CDR3 sequence: CASRGQVRNQPQHF. The CDR3 DNA is TGTGCCAGTAGGGGGCAGGTGAGGAATCAGCCCCAGCATTTT.

This chain joins TRBV7-9 and TRBJ1-2; D is uncertain. V lost 3 bases and J 6 bases, leaving 11 bases between the germline ends. The CDR3 runs to 13 residues. Looked up from germline, CDR1 is SEHNR and CDR2 is FQNEAQ (reference sequence). The CDR3 reads CASSFRFQDGYTF. CDR3 bases: TGTGCCAGCAGCTTCAGGTTCCAGGATGGCTACACCTTC.

For this clone: Since a far larger clone is one base different, this is likely a read error. Other DNA sequences in the same sample also yield this CDR3. CDR3 in amino acids: CSAGLAGGREQYF. The CDR3, as DNA: TGCAGCGCCGGACTAGCGGGGGGGCGGGAGCAGTACTTC. The chain uses TRBV29-1 and TRBJ2-7, with TRBD2 identical over 15 bases. The V and J ends lost 7 bases and 7 bases, in that order; junction bases with no gene match: 5. Germline V CDR1 and CDR2: SQVTM, ANQGSEA. The CDR3 has 13 amino acids.